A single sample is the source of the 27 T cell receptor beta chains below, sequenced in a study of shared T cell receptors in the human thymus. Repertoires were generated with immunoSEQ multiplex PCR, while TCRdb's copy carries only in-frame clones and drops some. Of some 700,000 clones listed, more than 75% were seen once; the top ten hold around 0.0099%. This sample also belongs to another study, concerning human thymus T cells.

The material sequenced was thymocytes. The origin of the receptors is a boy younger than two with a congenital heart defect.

The CDR3 DNA reads TGCAGCGTTGTAGGACAGTACAACACTGAAGCTTTCTTT. Protein: CSVVGQYNTEAFF. The chain couples TRBV29-1 to TRBJ1-1; the D gene is possibly TRBD1 (6 bases). Germline lookup yields CDR1 SQVTM and CDR2 ANQGSEA. The length of the CDR3 is 13 residues. Trimming pared 4 bases from V and 2 bases from J, leaving 11 bases between.

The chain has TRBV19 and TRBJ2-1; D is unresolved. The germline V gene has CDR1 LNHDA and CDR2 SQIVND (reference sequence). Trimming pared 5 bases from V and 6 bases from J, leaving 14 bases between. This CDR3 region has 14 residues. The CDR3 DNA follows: TGTGCCAGTAGTGCTGGGCCCCTTTCCAATGAGCAGTTCTTC. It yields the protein CASSAGPLSNEQFF.

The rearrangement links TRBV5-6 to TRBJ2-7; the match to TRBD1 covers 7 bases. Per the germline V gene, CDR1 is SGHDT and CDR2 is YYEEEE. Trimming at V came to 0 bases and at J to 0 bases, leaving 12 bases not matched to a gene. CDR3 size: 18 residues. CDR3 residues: CASSLVGATGQSSYEQYF. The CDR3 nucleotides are TGTGCCAGCAGCTTGGTTGGGGCGACGGGACAGAGCTCCTACGAGCAGTACTTC.

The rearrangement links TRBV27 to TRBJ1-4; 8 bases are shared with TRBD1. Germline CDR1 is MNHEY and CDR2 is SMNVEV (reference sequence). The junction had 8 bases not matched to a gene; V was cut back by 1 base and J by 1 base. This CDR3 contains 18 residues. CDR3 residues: CASSLFQGAGRTNEKLFF. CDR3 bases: TGTGCCAGCAGTTTATTCCAGGGGGCGGGTAGAACTAATGAAAAACTGTTTTTT.

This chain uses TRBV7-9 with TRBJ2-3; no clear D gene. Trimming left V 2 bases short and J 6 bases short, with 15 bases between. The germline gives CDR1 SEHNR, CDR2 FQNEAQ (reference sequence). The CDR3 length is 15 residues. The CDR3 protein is CASSLLGSGGDTQYF. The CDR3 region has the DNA TGTGCCAGCAGCTTACTCGGATCAGGTGGGGATACGCAGTATTTT.

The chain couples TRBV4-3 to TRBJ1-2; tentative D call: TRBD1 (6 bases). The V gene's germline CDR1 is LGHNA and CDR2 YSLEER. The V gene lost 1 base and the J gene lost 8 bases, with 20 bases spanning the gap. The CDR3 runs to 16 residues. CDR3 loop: CASSQGTPAGAQGYTF. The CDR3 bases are TGCGCCAGCAGCCAAGGCACCCCCGCAGGGGCGCAAGGCTACACCTTC.

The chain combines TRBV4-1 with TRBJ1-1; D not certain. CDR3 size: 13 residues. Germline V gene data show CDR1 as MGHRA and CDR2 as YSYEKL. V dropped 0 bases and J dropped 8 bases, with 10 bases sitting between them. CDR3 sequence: CASSQESAREAFF. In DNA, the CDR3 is TGCGCCAGCAGCCAAGAATCCGCCAGGGAAGCTTTCTTT.

The CDR3 DNA reads as TGTGCCAGTAAATGGACAGGGGGTATTGGGGAGACCCAGTACTTC. It translates to CASKWTGGIGETQYF. J is TRBJ2-5 and V is TRBV19, with 10 nucleotides matching TRBD1. With V trimmed by 7 bases and J by 5 bases, 10 bases remained unmatched. This CDR3 contains 15 residues. The V gene's germline CDR1 is LNHDA and CDR2 SQIVND (reference sequence).

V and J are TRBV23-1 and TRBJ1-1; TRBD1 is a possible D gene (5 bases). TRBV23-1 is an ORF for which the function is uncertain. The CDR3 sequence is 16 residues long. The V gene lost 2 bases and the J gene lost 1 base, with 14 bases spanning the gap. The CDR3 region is CASSQTKGSGNTEAFF. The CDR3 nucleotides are TGCGCCAGCAGTCAAACTAAGGGGTCAGGGAACACTGAAGCTTTCTTT.

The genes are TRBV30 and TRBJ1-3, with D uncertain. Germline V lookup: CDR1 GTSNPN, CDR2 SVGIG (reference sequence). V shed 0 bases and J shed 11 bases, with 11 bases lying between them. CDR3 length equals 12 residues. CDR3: CAWSVGRSPIYF. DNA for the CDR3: TGTGCCTGGAGTGTAGGAAGGAGTCCCATATATTTT.

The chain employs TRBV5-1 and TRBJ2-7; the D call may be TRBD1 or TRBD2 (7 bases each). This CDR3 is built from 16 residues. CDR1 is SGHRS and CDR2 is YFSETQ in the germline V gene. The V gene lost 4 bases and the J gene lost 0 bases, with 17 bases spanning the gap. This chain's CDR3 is CASSVGGDRPSYEQYF. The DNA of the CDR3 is TGCGCCAGCAGCGTGGGGGGGGACAGACCCTCCTACGAGCAGTACTTC.

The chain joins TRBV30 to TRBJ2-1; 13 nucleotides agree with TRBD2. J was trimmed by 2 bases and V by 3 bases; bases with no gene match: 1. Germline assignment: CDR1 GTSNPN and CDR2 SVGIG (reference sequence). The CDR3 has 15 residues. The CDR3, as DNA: TGTGCCTGGAGGGGACTAGCGGGAACCTACAATGAGCAGTTCTTC. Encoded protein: CAWRGLAGTYNEQFF.

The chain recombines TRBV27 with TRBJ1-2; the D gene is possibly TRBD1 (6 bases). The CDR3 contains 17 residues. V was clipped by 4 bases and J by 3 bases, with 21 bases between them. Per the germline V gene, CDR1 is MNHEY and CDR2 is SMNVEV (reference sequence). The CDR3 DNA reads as TGTGCCAGCAGTTCCCAGAACCCCATCCCAGGGGACTATGGCTACACCTTC. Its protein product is CASSSQNPIPGDYGYTF.

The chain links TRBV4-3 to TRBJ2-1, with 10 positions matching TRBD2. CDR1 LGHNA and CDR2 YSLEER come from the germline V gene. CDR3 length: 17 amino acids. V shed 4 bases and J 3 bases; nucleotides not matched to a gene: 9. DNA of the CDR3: TGCGCCAGCAGCCTCACCTTGCTAGCGGGAGACTACAATGAGCAGTTCTTC. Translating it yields CASSLTLLAGDYNEQFF.

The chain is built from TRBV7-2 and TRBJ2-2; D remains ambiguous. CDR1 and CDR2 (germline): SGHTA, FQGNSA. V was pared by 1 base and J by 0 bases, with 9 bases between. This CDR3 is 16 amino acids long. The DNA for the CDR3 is TGTGCCAGCAGCTTAGGTACCAGGTCGAACACCGGGGAGCTGTTTTTT. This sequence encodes CASSLGTRSNTGELFF.

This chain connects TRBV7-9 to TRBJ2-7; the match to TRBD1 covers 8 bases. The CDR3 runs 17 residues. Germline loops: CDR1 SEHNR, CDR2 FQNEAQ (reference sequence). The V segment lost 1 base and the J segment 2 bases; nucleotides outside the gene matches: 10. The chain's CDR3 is CASSLELTGTGTYEQYF. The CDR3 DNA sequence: TGTGCCAGCAGCTTAGAGTTGACCGGGACAGGAACCTACGAGCAGTACTTC.

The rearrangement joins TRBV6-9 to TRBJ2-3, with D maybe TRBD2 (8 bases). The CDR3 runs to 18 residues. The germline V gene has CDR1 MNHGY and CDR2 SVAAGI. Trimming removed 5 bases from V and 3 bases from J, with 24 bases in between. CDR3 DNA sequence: TGTGCCAGCAGTCGCAACAGGGGTCTGCTAGCGGGTACAGATACGCAGTATTTT. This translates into CASSRNRGLLAGTDTQYF.

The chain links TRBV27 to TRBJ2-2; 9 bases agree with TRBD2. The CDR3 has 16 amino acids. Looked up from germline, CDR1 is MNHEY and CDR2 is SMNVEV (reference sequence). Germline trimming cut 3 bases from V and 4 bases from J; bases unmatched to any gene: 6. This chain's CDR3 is CASSFMSGRPTGELFF. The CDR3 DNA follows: TGTGCCAGCAGTTTCATGAGCGGGAGGCCCACCGGGGAGCTGTTTTTT.

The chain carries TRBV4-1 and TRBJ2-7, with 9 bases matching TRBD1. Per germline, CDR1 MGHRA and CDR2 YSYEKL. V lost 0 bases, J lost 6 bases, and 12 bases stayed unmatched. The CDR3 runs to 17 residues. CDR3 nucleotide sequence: TGCGCCAGCAGCCAAGATCCCTCAGGGACAGGGCATGGCGAGCAGTACTTC. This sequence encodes CASSQDPSGTGHGEQYF.

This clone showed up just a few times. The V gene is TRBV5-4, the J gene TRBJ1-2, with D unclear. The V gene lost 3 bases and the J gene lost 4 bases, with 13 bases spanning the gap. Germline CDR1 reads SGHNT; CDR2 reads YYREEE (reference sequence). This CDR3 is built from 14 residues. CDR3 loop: CASSSKRGVYGYTF. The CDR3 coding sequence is TGTGCCAGCAGCTCGAAGAGAGGCGTCTATGGCTACACCTTC.

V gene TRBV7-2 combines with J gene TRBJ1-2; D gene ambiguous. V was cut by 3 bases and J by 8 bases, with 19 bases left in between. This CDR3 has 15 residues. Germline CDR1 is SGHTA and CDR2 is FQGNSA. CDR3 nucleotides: TGTGCCAGCAGCTTGCCTCGGGAGGTTATAAGGGGCTACACCTTC. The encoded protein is CASSLPREVIRGYTF.

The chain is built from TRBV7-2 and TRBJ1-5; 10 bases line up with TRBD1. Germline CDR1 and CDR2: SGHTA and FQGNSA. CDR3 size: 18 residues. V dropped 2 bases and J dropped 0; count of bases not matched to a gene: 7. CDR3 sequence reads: CASSLRDRGNNSNQPQHF. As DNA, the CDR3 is TGTGCCAGCAGCTTAAGGGACAGGGGTAATAATAGCAATCAGCCCCAGCATTTT.

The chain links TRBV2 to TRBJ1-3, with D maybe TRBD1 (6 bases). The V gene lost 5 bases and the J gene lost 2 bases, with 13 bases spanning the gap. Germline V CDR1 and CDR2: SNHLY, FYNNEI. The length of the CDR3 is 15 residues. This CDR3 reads CASSTTGGTGNTIYF. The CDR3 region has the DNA TGTGCCAGCAGTACGACAGGCGGCACTGGAAACACCATATATTTT.

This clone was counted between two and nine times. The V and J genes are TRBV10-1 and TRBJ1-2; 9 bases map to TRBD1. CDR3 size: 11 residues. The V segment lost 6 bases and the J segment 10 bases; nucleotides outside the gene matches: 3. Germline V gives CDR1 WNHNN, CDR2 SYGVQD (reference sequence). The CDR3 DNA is TGCGCCAGCAGGGGACAGGGATCCTACACCTTC. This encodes CASRGQGSYTF.

CDR3 amino acids: CASSTGTSGYYEQYF. The CDR3 coding sequence is TGTGCCAGCAGTACAGGGACTAGCGGGTACTACGAGCAGTACTTC. The gene calls are TRBV28 and TRBJ2-7, with 12 bases matching TRBD2. V lost 5 bases to trimming and J lost 3 bases; unmatched junction nucleotides: 5. This CDR3 has 15 residues. Germline lookup yields CDR1 MDHEN and CDR2 SYDVKM.

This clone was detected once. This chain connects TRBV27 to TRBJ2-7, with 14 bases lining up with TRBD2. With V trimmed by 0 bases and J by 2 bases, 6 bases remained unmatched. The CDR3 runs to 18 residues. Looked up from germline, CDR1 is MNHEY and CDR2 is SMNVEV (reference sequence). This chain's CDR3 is CASSLSRTSGRSTYEQYF. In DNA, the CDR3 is TGTGCCAGCAGTTTATCGCGGACTAGCGGGAGGTCAACCTACGAGCAGTACTTC.

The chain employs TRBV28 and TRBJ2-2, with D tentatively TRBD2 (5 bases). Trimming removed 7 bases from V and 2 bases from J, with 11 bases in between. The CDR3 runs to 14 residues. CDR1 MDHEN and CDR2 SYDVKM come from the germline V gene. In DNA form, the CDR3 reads TGTGCCAGCACCCGGGGAGCTAACACCGGGGAGCTGTTTTTT. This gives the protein CASTRGANTGELFF.